This is a list of T cell receptor beta chains from one sample in a study of shared clonotypes between healthy human individuals. Generated by immunoSEQ multiplex PCR, the TCRdb table keeps only in-frame clones and is missing some. The profile shows 650,000 to 800,000 clones, about 91% of them singletons. Specimen: naive CD8+ T cells sorted from blood. The receptors stem from a man younger than 45 in good health. The CDR3 runs from the conserved cysteine through the conserved F or W. Fields, in order: clone size, J gene, V gene, D gene, CDR3 protein, CDR3 DNA. A D gene is named only where the DNA matches it firmly. A clone size is listed for some rows: how often the clone was seen (once, few, many), or a class if it is expanded.

NA | TRBJ2-7 | TRBV4-1 | NA | CASSQDRFFYEQYF | TGCGCCAGCAGCCAAGATAGGTTTTTCTACGAGCAGTACTTC
few | TRBJ2-7 | TRBV10-3 | TRBD2 | CAISSGTSGAYEQYF | TGTGCCATCAGTAGCGGGACTAGCGGAGCCTACGAGCAGTACTTC
NA | TRBJ2-1 | TRBV7-6 | NA | CASSPEGVGLNEQFF | TGTGCCAGCAGCCCGGAGGGGGTGGGGCTGAATGAGCAGTTCTTC
NA | TRBJ2-3 | TRBV29-1 | TRBD2 | CSGIPAGAVDTQYF | TGCAGCGGTATCCCAGCGGGAGCTGTGGATACGCAGTATTTT
NA | TRBJ2-7 | TRBV7-7 | NA | CASSPGLFPYEQYF | TGTGCCAGCAGTCCAGGATTATTCCCGTACGAGCAGTACTTC
NA | TRBJ1-5 | TRBV15 | TRBD1 | CATSGPGTGFGQPQHF | TGTGCCACCAGCGGTCCCGGGACAGGGTTCGGCCAGCCCCAGCATTTT
NA | TRBJ2-5 | TRBV19 | TRBD1 | CASSISQGGETQYF | TGTGCCAGTAGTATCTCACAGGGGGGCGAGACCCAGTACTTC
NA | TRBJ2-7 | TRBV27 | TRBD2 | CASSLGTSNEQYF | TGTGCCAGCAGTTTAGGGACTAGTAACGAGCAGTACTTC
NA | TRBJ2-1 | TRBV6-5 | TRBD2 | CASRELAGGPYEQFF | TGTGCCAGCAGAGAACTAGCGGGAGGGCCATATGAGCAGTTCTTC
NA | TRBJ2-3 | TRBV28 | NA | CASHPGGRRADTQYF | TGTGCCAGCCATCCTGGGGGTAGACGGGCAGATACGCAGTATTTT
NA | TRBJ2-1 | TRBV9 | NA | CASSEEAGNEQFF | TGTGCCAGCAGCGAAGAAGCTGGTAATGAGCAGTTCTTC
NA | TRBJ2-2 | TRBV28 | TRBD2 | CASGTVRRTSGVTGELFF | TGTGCCAGCGGTACAGTGAGGCGGACTAGCGGGGTCACCGGGGAGCTGTTTTTT
NA | TRBJ2-3 | TRBV29-1 | TRBD2 | CSVEGTSGNIDTQYF | TGCAGCGTTGAAGGGACTAGCGGGAATATTGATACGCAGTATTTT
NA | TRBJ1-1 | TRBV6-1 | NA | CASSEEWVNTEAFF | TGTGCCAGCAGTGAAGAATGGGTGAACACTGAAGCTTTCTTT
NA | TRBJ1-4 | TRBV12-2 | NA | CASRLNPKGATNEKLFF | TGTGCAAGTCGCTTAAATCCTAAGGGGGCTACTAATGAAAAACTGTTTTTT
NA | TRBJ2-7 | TRBV11-2 | TRBD2 | CASSLALAGPYEQYF | TGTGCCAGCAGCTTAGCGTTAGCGGGACCCTACGAGCAGTACTTC
NA | TRBJ2-1 | TRBV18 | NA | CASSPPGPTHNEQFF | TGTGCCAGCTCACCTCCGGGTCCTACACACAATGAGCAGTTCTTC
NA | TRBJ1-4 | TRBV11-2 | NA | CASSLGNRAPVPTNEKLFF | TGTGCCAGCAGCTTAGGCAACAGGGCCCCCGTCCCAACTAATGAAAAACTGTTTTTT
NA | TRBJ2-2 | TRBV30 | NA | CAWSVNRDRELFF | TGTGCCTGGAGTGTAAACAGGGATCGGGAGCTGTTTTTT
once | TRBJ2-7 | TRBV5-5 | NA | CASSLEGRSYEQYF | TGTGCCAGCAGCTTGGAGGGCAGGTCCTACGAGCAGTACTTC
once | TRBJ2-1 | TRBV7-8 | TRBD2 | CASHISGRTDNEQFF | TGTGCCAGCCACATTAGCGGGAGAACAGACAATGAGCAGTTCTTC
NA | TRBJ2-1 | TRBV11-2 | NA | CASSLPGGKANEQFF | TGTGCCAGCAGCTTACCTGGGGGTAAAGCCAATGAGCAGTTCTTC
NA | TRBJ2-7 | TRBV14 | NA | CASSQALRELYF | TGTGCCAGCAGCCAAGCTCTCAGGGAACTGTACTTC
NA | TRBJ2-7 | TRBV29-1 | TRBD1 | CSVRGRKAYEQYF | TGCAGCGTCAGGGGGCGAAAGGCCTACGAGCAGTACTTC
NA | TRBJ2-7 | TRBV28 | TRBD2 | CASSYGLAGYEQYF | TGTGCCAGCAGCTACGGACTAGCGGGTTACGAGCAGTACTTC
NA | TRBJ2-7 | TRBV9 | NA | CASSLGVNEQYF | TGTGCCAGCAGCTTGGGGGTGAACGAGCAGTACTTC
NA | TRBJ2-4 | TRBV18 | NA | CASSDSKNIQYF | TGTGCCAGCTCCGACAGTAAAAACATTCAGTACTTC
NA | TRBJ1-1 | TRBV9 | NA | CASSVAAGNTEAFF | TGTGCCAGCAGCGTAGCAGCGGGGAACACTGAAGCTTTCTTT
NA | TRBJ2-7 | TRBV6-4 | NA | CASRQGSGSFYEQYF | TGTGCCAGCAGGCAAGGGAGCGGGTCTTTCTACGAGCAGTACTTC
NA | TRBJ2-7 | TRBV7-8 | NA | CASSTTGTSAEQYF | TGTGCCAGCAGCACTACAGGGACTTCGGCCGAGCAGTACTTC